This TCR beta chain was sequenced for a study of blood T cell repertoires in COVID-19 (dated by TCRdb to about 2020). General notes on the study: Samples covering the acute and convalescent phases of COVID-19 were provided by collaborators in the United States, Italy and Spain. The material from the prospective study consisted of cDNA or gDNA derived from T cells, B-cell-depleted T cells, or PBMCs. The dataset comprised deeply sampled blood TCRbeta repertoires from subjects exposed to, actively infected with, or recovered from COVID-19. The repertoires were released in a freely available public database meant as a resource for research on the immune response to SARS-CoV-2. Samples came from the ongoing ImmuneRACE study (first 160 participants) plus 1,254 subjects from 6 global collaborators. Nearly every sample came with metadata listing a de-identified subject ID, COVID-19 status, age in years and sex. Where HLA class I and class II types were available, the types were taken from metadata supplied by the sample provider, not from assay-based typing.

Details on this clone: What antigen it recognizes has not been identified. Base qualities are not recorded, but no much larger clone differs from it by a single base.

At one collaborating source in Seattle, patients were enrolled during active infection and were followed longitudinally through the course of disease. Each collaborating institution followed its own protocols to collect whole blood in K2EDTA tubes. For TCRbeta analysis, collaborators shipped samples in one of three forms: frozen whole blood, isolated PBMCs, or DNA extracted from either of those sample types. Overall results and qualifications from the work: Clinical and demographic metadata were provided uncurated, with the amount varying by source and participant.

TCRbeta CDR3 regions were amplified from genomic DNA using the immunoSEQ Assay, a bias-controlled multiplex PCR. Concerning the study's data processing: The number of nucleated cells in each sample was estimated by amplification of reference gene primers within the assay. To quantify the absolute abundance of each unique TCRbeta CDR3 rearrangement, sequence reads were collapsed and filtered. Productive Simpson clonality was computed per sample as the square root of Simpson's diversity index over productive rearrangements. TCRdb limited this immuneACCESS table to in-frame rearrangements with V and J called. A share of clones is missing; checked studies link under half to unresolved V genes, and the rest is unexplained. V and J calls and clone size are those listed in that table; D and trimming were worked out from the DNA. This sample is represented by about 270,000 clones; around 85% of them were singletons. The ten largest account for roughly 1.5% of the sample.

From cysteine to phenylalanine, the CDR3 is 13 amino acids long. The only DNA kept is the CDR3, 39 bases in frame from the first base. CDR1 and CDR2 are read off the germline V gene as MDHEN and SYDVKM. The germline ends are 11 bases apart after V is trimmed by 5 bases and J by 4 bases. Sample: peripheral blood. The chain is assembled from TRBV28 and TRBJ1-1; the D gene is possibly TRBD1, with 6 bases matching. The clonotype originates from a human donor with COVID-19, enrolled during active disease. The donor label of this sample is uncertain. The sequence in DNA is TGTGCCAGCAGTCCAAGGGGGTTCACTGAAGCTTTCTTT. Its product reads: CASSPRGFTEAFF.